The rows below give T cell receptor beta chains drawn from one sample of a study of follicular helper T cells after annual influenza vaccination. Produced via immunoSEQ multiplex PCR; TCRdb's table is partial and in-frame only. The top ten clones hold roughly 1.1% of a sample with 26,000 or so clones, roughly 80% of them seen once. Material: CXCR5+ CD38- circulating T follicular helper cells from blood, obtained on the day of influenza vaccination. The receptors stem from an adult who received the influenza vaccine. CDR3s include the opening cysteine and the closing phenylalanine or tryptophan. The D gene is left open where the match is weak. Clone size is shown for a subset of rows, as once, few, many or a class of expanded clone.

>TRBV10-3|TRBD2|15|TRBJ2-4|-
CAISESPLAKNIQYF
TGTGCCATCAGTGAGTCCCCACTAGCGAAAAACATTCAGTACTTC
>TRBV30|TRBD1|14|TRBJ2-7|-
CAGQPGQGFGEQYF
TGTGCCGGTCAACCGGGACAGGGTTTCGGCGAGCAGTACTTC
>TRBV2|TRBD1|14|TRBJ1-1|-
CASSDDRGNTEAFF
TGTGCCAGCAGCGACGACAGGGGGAACACTGAAGCTTTCTTT
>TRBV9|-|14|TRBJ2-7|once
CASSALPSSHEQYF
TGTGCCAGCAGCGCCCTCCCTAGTAGCCACGAGCAGTACTTC
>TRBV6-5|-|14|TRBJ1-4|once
CASSGTHYNEKLFF
TGTGCCAGCAGTGGGACACACTATAATGAAAAACTGTTTTTT
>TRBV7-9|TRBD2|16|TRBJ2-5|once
CASSRGLADLQETQYF
TGTGCCAGCAGCCGGGGACTAGCGGACCTACAAGAGACCCAGTACTTC
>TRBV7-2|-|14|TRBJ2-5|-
CASRRPGAGETQYF
TGTGCCAGCAGACGACCAGGCGCGGGGGAGACCCAGTACTTC
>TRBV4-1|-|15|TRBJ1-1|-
CASSPIPGEDTEAFF
TGCGCCAGCAGCCCGATTCCGGGGGAGGACACTGAAGCTTTCTTT
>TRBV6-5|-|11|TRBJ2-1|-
CASSYEDRQFF
TGTGCCAGCAGTTACGAGGATAGGCAGTTCTTC
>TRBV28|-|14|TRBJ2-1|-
CAIKGGDSYNEQFF
TGTGCAATAAAAGGGGGGGACTCCTACAATGAGCAGTTCTTC
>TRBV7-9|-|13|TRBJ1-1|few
CASSGSQGTEAFF
TGTGCCAGCAGCGGGTCGCAGGGCACTGAAGCTTTCTTT
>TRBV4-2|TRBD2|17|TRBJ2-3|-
CASSQETSGGAVDTQYF
TGTGCCAGCAGCCAAGAAACTAGCGGGGGGGCCGTAGATACGCAGTATTTT
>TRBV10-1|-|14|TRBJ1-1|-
CASSKSGVNTEAFF
TGCGCCAGCAGCAAAAGCGGGGTGAACACTGAAGCTTTCTTT
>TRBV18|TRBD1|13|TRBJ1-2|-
CASSTDRGLGYTF
TGTGCCAGCTCAACAGACAGGGGGCTTGGCTACACCTTC
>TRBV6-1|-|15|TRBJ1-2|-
CASRLGLTSSIGYTF
TGTGCCAGCAGACTTGGTCTAACGAGCTCTATAGGCTACACCTTC
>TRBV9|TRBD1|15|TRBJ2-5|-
CASSVGGDREETQYF
TGTGCCAGCAGCGTAGGGGGGGACAGGGAGGAGACCCAGTACTTC
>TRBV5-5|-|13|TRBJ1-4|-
CASSYIQRQQLFF
TGTGCCAGCAGCTACATACAGAGACAACAACTGTTTTTT
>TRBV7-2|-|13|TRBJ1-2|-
CASSFDSNYGYTF
TGTGCCAGCAGCTTTGACAGTAACTATGGCTACACCTTC
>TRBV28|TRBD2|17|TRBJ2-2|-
CASSSPSAGAYTGELFF
TGTGCCAGCAGTTCCCCGTCAGCGGGAGCGTATACCGGGGAGCTGTTTTTT
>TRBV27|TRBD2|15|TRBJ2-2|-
CASRLAGANTGELFF
TGTGCCAGCAGGTTAGCGGGGGCCAACACCGGGGAGCTGTTTTTT
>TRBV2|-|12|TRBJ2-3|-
CASRYRGDTQYF
TGTGCCAGCAGGTACCGGGGGGATACGCAGTATTTT
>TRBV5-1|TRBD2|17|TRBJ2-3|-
CASSSGLAADLRDTQYF
TGCGCCAGCAGCTCTGGACTAGCGGCGGACCTGAGGGATACGCAGTATTTT
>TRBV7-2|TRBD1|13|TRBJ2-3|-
CASSSTGGDTQYF
TGTGCCAGCAGCTCGACAGGGGGAGATACGCAGTATTTT
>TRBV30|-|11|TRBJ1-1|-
CAWSVETEAFF
TGTGCCTGGAGTGTGGAGACTGAAGCTTTCTTT
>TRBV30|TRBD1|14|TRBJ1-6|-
CAWRQGPYNSPLHF
TGTGCCTGGAGACAGGGGCCCTATAATTCACCCCTCCACTTT
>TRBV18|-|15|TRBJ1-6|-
CASSHQGLLDSPLHF
TGTGCCAGCTCGCACCAGGGACTGCTGGATTCACCCCTCCACTTT
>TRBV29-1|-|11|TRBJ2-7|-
CSVISGYEQYF
TGCAGCGTCATTAGTGGCTACGAGCAGTACTTC
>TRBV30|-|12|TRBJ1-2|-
CAWRNRGYGYTF
TGTGCCTGGAGAAATAGGGGCTATGGCTACACCTTC
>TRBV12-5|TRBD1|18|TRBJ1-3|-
CARRGHRGSVKSGNTIYF
TGTGCTAGGAGAGGGCACAGGGGTTCGGTTAAGTCTGGAAACACCATATATTTT
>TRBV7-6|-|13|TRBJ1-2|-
CASSPTGNYGYTF
TGTGCCAGCAGCCCAACAGGGAACTATGGCTACACCTTC
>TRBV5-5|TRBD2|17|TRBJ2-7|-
CASSSGTSGSKIYEQYF
TGTGCCAGCAGCTCCGGGACTAGCGGGAGCAAAATTTACGAGCAGTACTTC
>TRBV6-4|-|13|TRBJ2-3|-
CASSSGSTDTQYF
TGTGCCAGCAGTAGCGGGAGCACAGATACGCAGTATTTT
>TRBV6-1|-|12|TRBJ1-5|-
CASSEGQRYQHF
TGTGCCAGCAGTGAAGGACAGAGGTACCAGCATTTT
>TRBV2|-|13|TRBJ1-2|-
CASIRTQNYGYTF
TGTGCCAGCATCCGGACACAAAACTATGGCTACACCTTC
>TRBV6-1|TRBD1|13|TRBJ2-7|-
CASSGTATPAANF
TGTGCCAGCAGCGGGACAGCTACCCCCGCAGCGAACTTC
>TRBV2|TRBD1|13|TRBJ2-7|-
CASSVNRGVEQYF
TGTGCCAGCAGTGTTAACAGGGGAGTTGAGCAGTACTTC
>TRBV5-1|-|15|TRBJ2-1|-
CATKGGGGPYNEQFF
TGCGCCACCAAAGGAGGAGGGGGCCCGTACAATGAGCAGTTCTTC
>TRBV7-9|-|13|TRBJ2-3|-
CASTYRDTDTQYF
TGTGCCAGTACGTACAGGGACACAGATACGCAGTATTTT
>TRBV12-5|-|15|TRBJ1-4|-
CASGLGDQTNEKLFF
TGTGCTAGTGGTTTGGGCGATCAAACTAATGAAAAACTGTTTTTT
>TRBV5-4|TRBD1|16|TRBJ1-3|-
CASSLGQSFSGNTIYF
TGTGCCAGCAGCCTGGGACAGTCTTTCTCTGGAAACACCATATATTTT
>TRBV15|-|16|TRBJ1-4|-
CATSRTRGQGLEKLFF
TGTGCCACCAGTAGAACGCGAGGGCAGGGGCTAGAAAAACTGTTTTTT
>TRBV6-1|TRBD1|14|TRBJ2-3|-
CASFRDSGTDTQYF
TGTGCCAGTTTCCGGGACAGCGGCACAGATACGCAGTATTTT
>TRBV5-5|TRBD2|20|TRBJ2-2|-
CASSLVPTSGRDWGFGELFF
TGTGCCAGCAGCTTGGTGCCGACTAGCGGGAGAGACTGGGGTTTCGGGGAGCTGTTTTTT
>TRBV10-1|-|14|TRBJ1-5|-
CASSHRGGLQPQHF
TGCGCCAGCAGCCATAGGGGGGGCTTGCAGCCCCAGCATTTT